Sequencing of this T cell receptor beta chain was carried out in a study of blood T cell repertoires in COVID-19. In the study overall: Sites in the United States, Italy and Spain provided acute and convalescent COVID-19 samples. PBMCs, B-cell-depleted T cells, or T cells were the source of the cDNA or gDNA that made up the material.

As processed by the authors: Estimated nucleated cell counts came from reference gene primer amplification. Sequencing used immunoSEQ multiplex PCR; TCRdb keeps in-frame clones, though not all of them. V and J calls and clone size are those listed in that table; D and trimming were worked out from the DNA. The table includes 130,000 to 150,000 clones, approximately 91% detected once. This CDR3 is built from 12 residues. The germline V gene has CDR1 SGHDT and CDR2 YYEEEE. V gave up 0 bases and J gave up 5 bases, with 5 bases separating them. Sequences were obtained from peripheral blood. The chain carries TRBV5-6 and TRBJ1-2; the D gene is possibly TRBD1 (5 bases). The source of this sequence is an older man with acute or convalescent COVID-19. The CDR3 region is CASSLEGYGYTF. For the CDR3, the DNA is TGTGCCAGCAGCTTGGAGGGGTATGGCTACACCTTC.